The 20 T cell receptor beta chains in this list originate from one sample, sequenced in a study of blood T cell repertoires in COVID-19. The protocol was immunoSEQ multiplex PCR, while the TCRdb copy is restricted to in-frame clones and leaves out a portion. The data show about 140,000 clones, 80% to 90% seen once. The specimen was peripheral blood. Receptor source: a woman between 55 and 75 years old with acute or convalescent COVID-19.

The rearrangement joins TRBV6-5 to TRBJ1-3; TRBD1 aligns across 7 bases. Germline CDR1 reads MNHEY; CDR2 reads SVGAGI. J lost 0 bases, V lost 10 bases, and 6 bases had no gene match. This CDR3 contains 14 residues. DNA for the CDR3: TGTGCCACGGGACAGTTCAACTCTGGAAACACCATATATTTT. This codes for CATGQFNSGNTIYF.

The CDR3 nucleotides read TGTGCCAGCAGTCCCGGGACAGGGGAGATCTTTGGCTACACCTTC. Translation: CASSPGTGEIFGYTF. This sequence joins TRBV2 and TRBJ1-2, with 10 bases fitting TRBD1. The CDR3 has 15 residues. The V gene end was trimmed by 5 bases and the J gene end by 7 bases; junction bases not matched to a gene: 10. Looked up from germline, CDR1 is SNHLY and CDR2 is FYNNEI.

The chain joins TRBV21-1 to TRBJ1-4; TRBD1, the D gene given by the table, was not confirmed from the DNA. TRBV21-1 is a pseudogene locus. The CDR3 covers 15 residues. CDR3 sequence: CASSKVDSCNEKLFF. Written as DNA, the CDR3 is TGTGCCAGCAGCAAAGTGGACAGTTGTAATGAAAAACTGTTTTTT.

The count of this clone is one. This sequence joins TRBV24-1 and TRBJ2-7, with 8 bases identical to TRBD1. CDR3 length equals 15 residues. Trimming took 1 base from V and 5 from J; bases not matched to a gene: 6. Germline lookup yields CDR1 KGHDR and CDR2 SFDVKD. CDR3 in DNA: TGTGCCACCAGTGATTTCCCGACAGGGGTCCACGAGCAGTACTTC. Amino acids: CATSDFPTGVHEQYF.

On this clone: The junction does not match germline at one end; this may be a read error. The chain carries TRBV19 and TRBJ2-1; TRBD1 might be the D (5 bases). This CDR3 contains 16 residues. CDR1 is LNHDA, CDR2 SQIVND, per germline (reference sequence). The CDR3 loop reads CASSWILGLTYDEQFF. CDR3 coding DNA: TGTGCCAGTAGTTGGATCTTGGGGCTTACCTACGATGAGCAGTTCTTC.

This chain joins TRBV28 and TRBJ1-1; the match to TRBD1 covers 9 bases. After removal of 6 bases from V and 5 bases from J, the junction contained 10 bases not matched to a gene. Looked up from germline, CDR1 is MDHEN and CDR2 is SYDVKM. This CDR3 is 15 amino acids long. In DNA, the CDR3 is TGTGCCAGCAGAACCCCGGGACAGGGCATGACTGAAGCTTTCTTT. It translates to CASRTPGQGMTEAFF.

The genes are TRBV9 and TRBJ2-2; 7 bases are shared with TRBD1. This CDR3 contains 15 residues. The trim removed 3 bases at V and 4 bases at J, leaving 6 bases unmatched. The germline CDR1 and CDR2 sequences are SGDLS and YYNGEE. CDR3 loop: CASSETHRGTGELFF. The CDR3 DNA reads as TGTGCCAGCAGCGAAACCCACAGGGGCACCGGGGAGCTGTTTTTT.

V usage is TRBV9 and J usage is TRBJ2-1, with 9 bases matching TRBD1. The CDR3 covers 14 residues. Germline values: CDR1 SGDLS, CDR2 YYNGEE. V was pared by 3 bases and J by 7 bases, with 5 bases of the junction left unmatched. CDR3 amino acids: CASSAGQGLNEQFF. The CDR3, as DNA: TGTGCCAGCAGCGCCGGACAGGGGCTGAATGAGCAGTTCTTC.

The rearrangement joins TRBV4-1 to TRBJ1-2; 7 nucleotides line up with TRBD1. The germline V gene encodes CDR1 MGHRA and CDR2 YSYEKL. The length of the CDR3 is 13 residues. Trimming cost V 6 bases and J 2 bases; bases outside gene matches: 3. The CDR3 nucleotides are TGCGCCAGCAGGTCGACAGGGAACTATGGCTACACCTTC. Protein sequence: CASRSTGNYGYTF.

This clone was observed a single time. DNA of the CDR3: TGCGCCAGCAGCCAAGATCCGGGATATGGCTACACCTTC. This encodes CASSQDPGYGYTF. The V and J genes are TRBV4-1 and TRBJ1-2; no firm D call. The ends were cut back, 0 bases at V and 5 bases at J, with 7 bases in the middle. This CDR3 is 13 amino acids long. The germline V gene encodes CDR1 MGHRA and CDR2 YSYEKL.

This chain uses TRBV28 with TRBJ2-3, with D perhaps TRBD1 (5 bases). Germline V gives CDR1 MDHEN, CDR2 SYDVKM. This CDR3 has 15 amino acids. The V gene lost 7 bases and the J gene lost 2 bases, with 16 bases spanning the gap. The DNA for the CDR3 is TGTGCCAGCACGGCCCAGGGAATTTTCACAGATACGCAGTATTTT. Its protein is CASTAQGIFTDTQYF.

V gene TRBV6-7 combines with J gene TRBJ1-1, with TRBD1 as a possible D gene (5 bases). TRBV6-7 is placed among ORFs of uncertain function. CDR3 length: 17 residues. Trimming removed 1 base at V and 0 bases at J, with 15 bases between. CDR3 amino acids: CASSYWTPPEMNTEAFF. For the CDR3, the DNA is TGTGCCAGCAGTTACTGGACACCACCCGAGATGAACACTGAAGCTTTCTTT.

This clone was seen only once. The gene calls are TRBV5-1 and TRBJ2-1, with a weak D call TRBD1 (6 bases). V lost 4 bases and J 3 bases, leaving 14 bases between the germline ends. The CDR3 sequence is 15 residues long. Germline V gives CDR1 SGHRS, CDR2 YFSETQ. As DNA, the CDR3 is TGCGCCAGCAGCGTCACCCGGGACAACTACAATGAGCAGTTCTTC. Translating gives CASSVTRDNYNEQFF. Looking up the rest from reference TRBV5-1 and TRBJ2-1 gives the full variable domain: KAGVTQTPRYLIKTRGQQVTLSCSPISGHRSVSWYQQTPGQGLQFLFEYFSETQRNKGNFPGRFSGRQFSNSRSEMNVSTLELGDSALYLCASSVTRDNYNEQFFGPGTRLTVL.

V is TRBV11-1 and J is TRBJ1-1, with a possible D match to TRBD1 (5 bases). Trimming shortened V by 3 bases and J by 3 bases, and 11 bases separated the two germline ends. Germline lookup yields CDR1 SGHAT and CDR2 FQDESV (reference sequence). CDR3 size: 14 residues. The CDR3 bases are TGTGCCAGCAGCTTGGAAGGAGGGGACACTGAAGCTTTCTTT. Translating gives CASSLEGGDTEAFF.

V usage is TRBV9 and J usage is TRBJ2-3; the D is unclear. V lost 0 bases and J 2 bases, leaving 4 bases between the germline ends. CDR3 size: 13 residues. Germline V gene data show CDR1 as SGDLS and CDR2 as YYNGEE. This CDR3 reads CASSVGPTDTQYF. CDR3 bases: TGTGCCAGCAGCGTAGGGCCCACAGATACGCAGTATTTT.

The chain has TRBV5-6 and TRBJ2-3, with 9 bases matching TRBD1. There are 16 residues in the CDR3. Looked up from germline, CDR1 is SGHDT and CDR2 is YYEEEE. With 4 bases clipped from V and 8 bases from J, the junction kept 14 bases outside the gene matches. The CDR3 bases are TGTGCCAGCAGCCCCCACGGGACAGGGTTTCTCTCTACGCAGTATTTT. It translates to CASSPHGTGFLSTQYF.

The chain recombines TRBV5-1 with TRBJ2-2; possibly TRBD1 for D (6 bases). Germline V lookup: CDR1 SGHRS, CDR2 YFSETQ. The germline V and J ends were trimmed by 3 bases and 5 bases, with 8 bases remaining between them. The CDR3 sequence is 13 residues long. The CDR3: CASSSQGTGELFF. In nucleotides, the CDR3 is TGCGCCAGCAGCTCACAGGGAACCGGGGAGCTGTTTTTT.

The chain's CDR3 is CASSNNGGGQEQYF. The CDR3 DNA sequence: TGTGCCAGCAGCAATAACGGTGGGGGCCAAGAGCAGTACTTC. V and J are TRBV7-2 and TRBJ2-7; TRBD1 is a possible D gene (6 bases). V dropped 5 bases and J dropped 7 bases, with 18 bases sitting between them. The CDR3 length is 14 residues. Germline V lookup: CDR1 SGHTA, CDR2 FQGNSA.

The V call is TRBV12-3 or TRBV12-4, the J call TRBJ1-1, with D perhaps TRBD1 (5 bases). The V gene lost 6 bases and the J gene lost 3 bases, with 8 bases spanning the gap. The length of the CDR3 is 12 residues. CDR3: CASRTGYTEAFF. The CDR3 DNA reads TGTGCCAGCAGAACAGGTTACACTGAAGCTTTCTTT.

Notes on this clone: The sample carries other DNA sequences with the same CDR3. CDR3 sequence (DNA): TGTGCCAGCAGCTTAGAGTCCAGGGGTAATTCACCCCTCCACTTT. Translated, it gives CASSLESRGNSPLHF. The chain uses TRBV7-2 and TRBJ1-6; possible D gene TRBD1, 6 bases. Trimming pared 1 base from V and 6 bases from J, leaving 10 bases between. Germline CDR1 and CDR2: SGHTA and FQGNSA. The CDR3 consists of 15 residues.